The next 9 T cell receptor beta chains were all read from a single sample in a study of T-cell memory formation after mild COVID-19 (dated by TCRdb to about 2021). The protocol used for the library was 5' RACE. For sequencing, an Illumina NovaSeq 6000 was employed. TCRdb handled the public reads itself, with Q25 trimming in fastp and clone calling in MiXCR, and kept productive beta chains. Rows with one shared CDR3 protein collapse into an entry with the most common genes and DNA. The sample table lists around 300,000 distinct CDR3 sequences, around 19% of them with a count of one. Jointly, the top ten make up 20% to 25% of the sample. The sequenced sample consisted of PBMCs or a T cell subset sorted from them (not recorded which). These receptors were collected from a man between 18 and 35 years old who had mild COVID-19 (a few samples of this study predate the infection). The sample titles of this study are shuffled in the database, so cell type and time point are left out; the donor was told from shared clones.

The chain uses TRBV29-1 and TRBJ2-3; 9 bases are a match to TRBD2. Germline CDR1 is SQVTM and CDR2 is ANQGSEA. The CDR3 totals 15 residues. Losses at the gene ends were 4 bases for V and 7 bases for J; bases not matched to a gene: 12. The CDR3 spells CSVAVAGASKNTQYF. In DNA, the CDR3 is TGCAGCGTTGCGGTAGCGGGGGCCTCTAAAAATACGCAGTATTTT.

The chain recombines TRBV7-9 with TRBJ1-5; no definite D call. The CDR3 runs 14 residues. With 6 bases removed from V and 2 bases from J, the gap between germline ends came to 11 bases. Germline CDR1 reads SEHNR; CDR2 reads FQNEAQ (reference sequence). CDR3 protein: CASSYGPGNQPQHF. In DNA form, the CDR3 reads TGTGCCAGCAGTTATGGACCGGGCAATCAGCCCCAGCATTTT.

The V gene is TRBV6-5, the J gene TRBJ1-5; D is possibly TRBD1 (5 bases). Per the germline V gene, CDR1 is MNHEY and CDR2 is SVGAGI. This CDR3 region has 16 residues. The V gene lost 5 bases and the J gene lost 1 base, with 15 bases spanning the gap. CDR3 sequence: CASSISGGLSNQPQHF. CDR3 in DNA: TGTGCCAGCAGTATCTCGGGGGGACTCAGCAATCAGCCCCAGCATTTT.

The chain links TRBV7-9 to TRBJ2-2; no reliable D call. Germline V lookup: CDR1 SEHNR, CDR2 FQNEAQ (reference sequence). V was clipped by 3 bases and J by 8 bases, with 10 bases between them. CDR3 size: 13 residues. CDR3: CASSLLQPGELFF. Here the CDR3 DNA reads TGTGCCAGCAGCTTGTTGCAACCGGGGGAGCTGTTTTTT.

The genes are TRBV4-3 and TRBJ1-5; D is undetermined. The V end lost 4 bases, the J end lost 6 bases, and 13 bases lay between the germline ends. The CDR3 runs to 14 residues. The V gene's germline CDR1 is LGHNA and CDR2 YSLEER. CDR3 sequence (DNA): TGCGCCAGCAGCCGCGGGAGCGGCGGTCAGCCCCAGCATTTT. Translated, it gives CASSRGSGGQPQHF.

This sequence joins TRBV7-7 and TRBJ2-2; D is uncertain. The CDR3 is 15 amino acids. Germline CDR1 and CDR2: SSHAT and FNYEAQ (reference sequence). Deletions cut 5 bases from V and 2 bases from J, with 12 bases between. The CDR3: CASSRGNLNTGELFF. The CDR3 bases are TGTGCCAGCAGCCGCGGAAATCTTAACACCGGGGAGCTGTTTTTT.

This clonotype was seen a handful of times. V usage is TRBV29-1 and J usage is TRBJ2-5; tentatively, D is TRBD2 (6 bases). The germline V gene has CDR1 SQVTM and CDR2 ANQGSEA. Trimming removed 2 bases from V and 0 bases from J, with 10 bases in between. The length of the CDR3 is 14 residues. CDR3 in amino acids: CSVEIRGYQETQYF. The CDR3, as DNA: TGCAGCGTTGAAATCCGGGGGTACCAAGAGACCCAGTACTTC. Complete variable domain (other parts from reference TRBV29-1 and TRBJ2-5): SAVISQKPSRDICQRGTSLTIQCQVDSQVTMMFWYRQQPGQSLTLIATANQGSEATYESGFVIDKFPISRPNLTFSTLTVSNMSPEDSSIYLCSVEIRGYQETQYFGPGTRLLVL.

This clonotype was seen a handful of times. The V and J genes are TRBV28 and TRBJ1-1; D is ambiguous. V dropped 5 bases and J dropped 10 bases, with 11 bases sitting between them. The CDR3 is 11 amino acids. Germline V lookup: CDR1 MDHEN, CDR2 SYDVKM. In nucleotides, the CDR3 is TGTGCCAGCAGTCCCGGGTATGGAGCTTTCTTT. It yields the protein CASSPGYGAFF.

This clonotype was picked up many times. The chain is built from TRBV5-1 and TRBJ2-1; TRBD1 aligns across 7 bases. After removal of 4 bases from V and 15 bases from J, the junction contained 13 bases not matched to a gene. CDR3 length equals 13 residues. Germline V lookup: CDR1 SGHRS, CDR2 YFSETQ. The CDR3 protein is CASSPDRALLWFF. The CDR3 DNA is TGCGCCAGCAGCCCAGACAGGGCTCTATTATGGTTCTTC. The variable domain in full, completed from reference TRBV5-1 and TRBJ2-1, reads KAGVTQTPRYLIKTRGQQVTLSCSPISGHRSVSWYQQTPGQGLQFLFEYFSETQRNKGNFPGRFSGRQFSNSRSEMNVSTLELGDSALYLCASSPDRALLWFFGPGTRLTVL.